These 12 T cell receptor beta chains share one sample of origin, sequenced in a study of technical replicates of blood from a handful of donors. Measured with immunoSEQ multiplex PCR; TCRdb has only the in-frame clones, and not every one. The sample has some 62,000 clones; around 87% are singletons. Sequenced sample: PBMCs. Source of these receptors: a human donor in good health. Some clones in this sample may be carry-over from other donors' samples.

The count of this clone is one. The rearrangement uses TRBV7-8 and TRBJ2-7; D uncertain. The CDR3 has 13 amino acids. Germline CDR1 reads SGHVS; CDR2 reads FQNEAQ. Trimming removed 2 bases at V and 6 bases at J, with 11 bases between. This CDR3 reads CASSLRLVGEQYF. CDR3 sequence (DNA): TGTGCCAGCAGCTTACGGCTAGTTGGCGAGCAGTACTTC.

This clone occurred a few times. This rearrangement joins TRBV2 to TRBJ1-2; the D gene is possibly TRBD1 (5 bases). Between the trimmed V and J ends, which lost 5 bases and 4 bases, there was a span of 14 bases. Germline loops: CDR1 SNHLY, CDR2 FYNNEI. CDR3 length equals 14 residues. The CDR3 here is CASSIPGRSYGYTF. The CDR3 DNA sequence: TGTGCCAGCAGTATTCCAGGGAGGTCCTATGGCTACACCTTC.

The chain joins TRBV10-3 to TRBJ2-7; maybe TRBD1 (6 bases). The CDR3 sequence is 13 residues long. Trimming removed 9 bases from V and 2 bases from J, with 14 bases in between. Germline CDR1 and CDR2: ENHRY and SYGVKD. The CDR3 reads CAINREGPYEQYF. CDR3 bases: TGTGCCATTAACAGGGAAGGTCCCTACGAGCAGTACTTC.

This clone appeared many times. This chain connects TRBV5-1 to TRBJ2-7, with D tentatively TRBD2 (5 bases). Trimming shortened V by 0 bases and J by 2 bases, and 9 bases separated the two germline ends. CDR1 SGHRS and CDR2 YFSETQ come from the germline V gene. This CDR3 has 14 residues. This chain's CDR3 is CASSLAGLPYEQYF. The CDR3 DNA reads as TGCGCCAGCAGCTTGGCCGGACTCCCCTACGAGCAGTACTTC. The entire variable domain, with the rest obtained from reference TRBV5-1 and TRBJ2-7, is as follows: KAGVTQTPRYLIKTRGQQVTLSCSPISGHRSVSWYQQTPGQGLQFLFEYFSETQRNKGNFPGRFSGRQFSNSRSEMNVSTLELGDSALYLCASSLAGLPYEQYFGPGTRLTVT.

The chain employs TRBV5-4 and TRBJ1-2; no clear D gene. V was shortened by 0 bases and J by 5 bases, with 5 bases between the two germline ends. Germline V gives CDR1 SGHNT, CDR2 YYREEE (reference sequence). The CDR3 spans 12 residues. CDR3 sequence: CASSLDGYGYTF. CDR3 DNA sequence: TGTGCCAGCAGCTTGGACGGGTATGGCTACACCTTC.

The CDR3 DNA reads as TGTGCCAGCAGCTTAGGGCGGACCTACAATGAGCAGTTCTTC. It translates to CASSLGRTYNEQFF. The chain joins TRBV11-2 to TRBJ2-1; D unresolved. The germline V gene encodes CDR1 SGHAT and CDR2 FQNNGV. Trimming shortened V by 1 base and J by 2 bases, and 6 bases separated the two germline ends. CDR3 length: 14 amino acids.

The chain is built from TRBV5-1 and TRBJ2-5; possible D gene TRBD1, 5 bases. Trimming removed 0 bases from V and 6 bases from J, with 9 bases in between. CDR1 and CDR2 from the germline V gene are SGHRS and YFSETQ. This CDR3 is built from 13 residues. CDR3 nucleotide sequence: TGCGCCAGCAGCTTGGAGGCGGACAAGACCCAGTACTTC. Its translation is CASSLEADKTQYF.

CDR3 in amino acids: CASSQDWGSHQPQHF. The CDR3 DNA sequence: TGCGCCAGCAGCCAAGATTGGGGCAGCCATCAGCCCCAGCATTTT. The chain links TRBV4-1 to TRBJ1-5; tentatively, D is TRBD1 (5 bases). Germline CDR1 MGHRA, CDR2 YSYEKL. CDR3 size: 15 residues. With 0 bases removed from V and 5 bases from J, the gap between germline ends came to 11 bases.

The chain combines TRBV10-3 with TRBJ1-6; the match to TRBD1 covers 9 bases. CDR1 and CDR2 (germline): ENHRY, SYGVKD. V shed 8 bases, J shed 7 bases, and the junction held 3 bases outside the gene matches. There are 13 residues in the CDR3. The CDR3 here is CAIRDRDNSPLHF. Written as DNA, the CDR3 is TGTGCCATCCGGGACAGGGACAATTCACCCCTCCACTTT.

The CDR3 is CASSTDGGNQPQHF. The DNA for the CDR3 is TGTGCCAGCAGCACCGACGGAGGCAATCAGCCCCAGCATTTT. The V gene is TRBV7-2, the J gene TRBJ1-5; D gene unclear. CDR3 length equals 14 residues. V was pared by 5 bases and J by 2 bases, with 10 bases between. Germline CDR1 and CDR2: SGHTA and FQGNSA.

This rearrangement joins TRBV5-5 to TRBJ1-2; D remains ambiguous. The ends were cut back, 4 bases at V and 8 bases at J, with 12 bases in the middle. The CDR3 totals 12 residues. The germline gives CDR1 SGHKS, CDR2 YYEKEE (reference sequence). Here the CDR3 DNA reads TGTGCCAGCAGCCCACAGACGAGCGGCTACACCTTC. Its translation is CASSPQTSGYTF.

V and J are TRBV9 and TRBJ2-2; possible D gene TRBD2, 5 bases. Trimming left V 3 bases short and J 6 bases short, with 9 bases between. Germline assignment: CDR1 SGDLS and CDR2 YYNGEE. CDR3 size: 13 residues. In nucleotides, the CDR3 is TGTGCCAGCAGCGGGACTGGGGCCGGGGAGCTGTTTTTT. Its translation: CASSGTGAGELFF.